One and the same sample provided the 15 T cell receptor beta chains below, sequenced in a study of blood T cells in healthy people across ages. Primed by a sample-barcoded 5' primer and a J-beta primer mix, a second PCR proceeded for about 7 to 11 cycles. TCRdb called the 5' RACE reads again in MiXCR, with one record for every CDR3 protein. This table holds about 1.6 million distinct CDR3 sequences, roughly 32% found once. Sequenced input: blood. Receptors were obtained from a woman in her thirties in good health.

CDR3 loop: CASRRSRDRASYEQYF. The DNA of the CDR3 is TGTGCCAGCAGAAGAAGCCGGGACAGGGCGTCCTACGAGCAGTACTTC. The chain recombines TRBV27 with TRBJ2-7; 9 nucleotides line up with TRBD1. The germline gives CDR1 MNHEY, CDR2 SMNVEV (reference sequence). The V gene end was trimmed by 6 bases and the J gene end by 1 base; junction bases not matched to a gene: 10. The CDR3 is made up of 16 amino acids.

This clonotype has only a few counts. This sequence joins TRBV20-1 and TRBJ2-7; 10 bases are a match to TRBD2. The V segment lost 6 bases and the J segment 4 bases; nucleotides outside the gene matches: 6. CDR3 length: 13 residues. The V gene's germline CDR1 is DFQATT and CDR2 SNEGSKA (reference sequence). CDR3 nucleotide sequence: TGCAGTGCAAACCTAGCGGGAGTTTACGAGCAGTACTTC. Amino acid sequence: CSANLAGVYEQYF.

This clonotype was counted ten times or more. The chain uses TRBV19 and TRBJ2-7, with D perhaps matching TRBD2 (6 bases). CDR1 is LNHDA and CDR2 is SQIVND in the germline V gene (reference sequence). This CDR3 has 15 residues. The V and J ends lost 6 bases and 6 bases respectively, with 21 bases between them. This chain's CDR3 is CASRDGGKGTGEQYF. The CDR3 coding sequence is TGTGCCAGTAGAGACGGGGGTAAAGGTACGGGCGAGCAGTACTTC.

This clonotype was seen a few times. CDR3 sequence: CASSLGHTLYNEKLFF. CDR3 nucleotides: TGTGCCAGCAGCTTAGGGCACACGTTATATAATGAAAAACTGTTTTTT. The rearrangement uses TRBV7-2 and TRBJ1-4; D is unclear. The germline V gene encodes CDR1 SGHTA and CDR2 FQGNSA. The CDR3 has 16 residues. Trimming removed 1 base at V and 4 bases at J, with 13 bases between.

This clonotype was detected ten times or more. The V call is TRBV7-2, the J call TRBJ2-1; D uncertain. The CDR3 runs 15 residues. The germline CDR1 and CDR2 sequences are SGHTA and FQGNSA. Trimming pared 1 base from V and 0 bases from J, leaving 7 bases between. CDR3: CASSLGMGSYNEQFF. In DNA form, the CDR3 reads TGTGCCAGCAGCTTAGGTATGGGCTCCTACAATGAGCAGTTCTTC.

The chain uses TRBV20-1 and TRBJ2-1; 7 bases align to TRBD2. J was trimmed by 3 bases and V by 1 base; bases with no gene match: 3. This CDR3 has 14 residues. Germline V gives CDR1 DFQATT, CDR2 SNEGSKA (reference sequence). DNA of the CDR3: TGCAGTGCTAGAGGGAGGACTAGCTACAATGAGCAGTTCTTC. As protein: CSARGRTSYNEQFF.

This clonotype was counted a few times. The chain has TRBV20-1 and TRBJ2-3; 9 bases match TRBD2. Looked up from germline, CDR1 is DFQATT and CDR2 is SNEGSKA (reference sequence). The junction had 7 bases not matched to a gene; V was cut back by 2 bases and J by 1 base. This CDR3 contains 16 residues. The CDR3 region has the DNA TGCAGTGCTAGACCCGCGGGGGGGCCCGGCACAGATACGCAGTATTTT. Its protein product is CSARPAGGPGTDTQYF.

This chain links TRBV12-3 or TRBV12-4 with TRBJ2-4; 8 nucleotides match TRBD2. V lost 6 bases to trimming and J lost 2 bases; unmatched junction nucleotides: 6. The CDR3 is 15 residues long. DNA for the CDR3: TGTGCCAGCAGCTCTACGGGAGGGCCCAAAAACATTCAGTACTTC. Its translation: CASSSTGGPKNIQYF.

The chain uses TRBV4-1 and TRBJ2-1, with TRBD2 matching over 7 bases. The germline V gene has CDR1 MGHRA and CDR2 YSYEKL. V trimming: 1 base; J trimming: 5 bases; junction bases outside the gene matches: 20. CDR3 length: 20 residues. The CDR3 region is CASSQALPFSLAVPDNEQFF. DNA of the CDR3: TGCGCCAGCAGCCAAGCCCTACCATTCAGCCTAGCGGTCCCGGACAATGAGCAGTTCTTC.

Only a few counts were recorded for this clonotype. The gene calls are TRBV12-3 or TRBV12-4 and TRBJ1-1, with D unresolved. V shed 6 bases and J shed 9 bases, with 17 bases lying between them. This CDR3 is built from 13 residues. CDR3 coding DNA: TGTGCCAGCAGACCGCGGGCCCGGGGAAAAGCTTTCTTT. Translated: CASRPRARGKAFF.

The chain joins TRBV4-2 to TRBJ2-3, with TRBD1 matching 7 bases. The ends lost 6 bases at V and 0 bases at J; junction bases unmatched: 18. The CDR3 sequence is 19 residues long. CDR1 and CDR2 from the germline V gene are LGHNA and YNFKEQ. CDR3 sequence reads: CASSLPNSLGQTSTDTQYF. The CDR3, as DNA: TGTGCCAGCAGTCTACCAAACAGCTTGGGACAGACTAGCACAGATACGCAGTATTTT.

A note on this clonotype: The conserved closing phenylalanine or tryptophan is absent in this CDR3, likely reflecting a read error. The chain couples TRBV10-3 to TRBJ1-1; D gene ambiguous. Trimming removed 6 bases from V and 0 bases from J, with 11 bases in between. This CDR3 is 14 amino acids long. Germline CDR1 and CDR2: ENHRY and SYGVKD. The CDR3 spells CAISYTEMNTEAFL. The CDR3 bases are TGTGCCATCAGCTATACAGAAATGAACACTGAAGCTTTCTTG.

The rearrangement joins TRBV7-9 to TRBJ2-3, with D possibly TRBD1 on 6 matching bases. This CDR3 spans 16 amino acids. Germline CDR1 is SEHNR and CDR2 is FQNEAQ (reference sequence). V lost 4 bases and J 0 bases, leaving 14 bases between the germline ends. CDR3 loop: CASSSGTLRSTDTQYF. The CDR3 coding sequence is TGTGCCAGCAGCTCAGGGACACTCCGTAGCACAGATACGCAGTATTTT.

The rearrangement links TRBV3-1 to TRBJ2-5, with 7 bases that match TRBD2. The germline V gene encodes CDR1 LGHDT and CDR2 YNNKEL (reference sequence). V shed 1 base, J shed 2 bases, and the junction held 7 bases outside the gene matches. The CDR3 has 16 amino acids. Here the CDR3 reads CASSQVKLSGQETQYF. CDR3 nucleotides: TGTGCCAGCAGCCAAGTGAAACTTAGCGGGCAAGAGACCCAGTACTTC.

The V and J genes are TRBV2 and TRBJ1-1; TRBD1 agrees at 7 bases. This CDR3 region has 13 residues. V was pared by 10 bases and J by 5 bases, with 10 bases of the junction left unmatched. CDR1 SNHLY and CDR2 FYNNEI come from the germline V gene. CDR3 coding DNA: TGTGCCACCTCAGGGGGGGGAACGACTGAAGCTTTCTTT. This gives the protein CATSGGGTTEAFF.